The 16 T cell receptor beta chains reported below all come from one sample, sequenced in a study of T-cell reconstitution after alpha-beta-depleted transplantation in children. Unique molecular identifiers were incorporated when the TCRbeta library was constructed. In TCRdb, the PCR reads were re-called with MiXCR into one record per CDR3 protein. In the table there are some 500,000 distinct CDR3 sequences, less than 35% of which are singletons. The source material was PBMCs from the stem cell graft donor, sampled from the stem cell graft. The receptors were sampled from a human donor who donated a stem cell graft to a child with aplastic anemia.

This clonotype was detected a few times. The chain joins TRBV29-1 to TRBJ2-1, with D perhaps matching TRBD2 (5 bases). V was clipped by 0 bases and J by 4 bases, with 10 bases between them. The CDR3 spans 14 residues. Germline values: CDR1 SQVTM, CDR2 ANQGSEA. The CDR3 bases are TGCAGCGTTGAAGATTTCGGAGGTTACAATGAGCAGTTCTTC. This codes for CSVEDFGGYNEQFF.

This clonotype occurred a few times. The rearrangement joins TRBV27 to TRBJ2-7, with a tentative D call TRBD1 (5 bases). Germline CDR1 and CDR2: MNHEY and SMNVEV (reference sequence). The CDR3 loop spans 14 amino acids. V lost 2 bases, J lost 4 bases, and 12 bases lay in between. The CDR3: CASSLKGVWYEQYF. Written as DNA, the CDR3 is TGTGCCAGCAGTTTAAAAGGGGTGTGGTACGAGCAGTACTTC.

The gene calls are TRBV12-3 or TRBV12-4 and TRBJ2-4; D remains unclear. With 3 bases removed from V and 1 base from J, the gap between germline ends came to 4 bases. This CDR3 has 13 amino acids. DNA for the CDR3: TGTGCCAGCAGTTTCGGGGCCAAAAACATTCAGTACTTC. Amino acid sequence: CASSFGAKNIQYF.

The CDR3 region has the DNA TGTGCCAGCAGTTACTCGGGTCTCGATGGCTACACCTTC. Its translation is CASSYSGLDGYTF. The chain combines TRBV6-2 or TRBV6-3 with TRBJ1-2, with D hard to call. The CDR3 is 13 residues long. The germline CDR1 and CDR2 sequences are MNHEY and SVGEGT. Trimming removed 0 bases at V and 6 bases at J, with 8 bases between.

The V and J genes are TRBV7-9 and TRBJ2-7, with D possibly being TRBD2 (5 bases). Germline CDR1 reads SEHNR; CDR2 reads FQNEAQ (reference sequence). This CDR3 spans 13 amino acids. Trimming took 1 base from V and 5 from J, leaving 9 bases between them. In nucleotides, the CDR3 is TGTGCCAGCAGCTTAGGAGGGAGCAACGAGCAGTACTTC. Translated: CASSLGGSNEQYF.

The CDR3 here is CSVGSYLANYGYTF. DNA for the CDR3: TGCAGTGTAGGGTCCTACCTCGCGAACTATGGCTACACCTTC. The J gene is TRBJ1-2, the V gene TRBV20-1; D is unclear. V lost 7 bases and J 2 bases, leaving 17 bases between the germline ends. The germline gives CDR1 DFQATT, CDR2 SNEGSKA (reference sequence). The CDR3 covers 14 residues.

This clonotype was counted between two and nine times. The V call is TRBV6-1, the J call TRBJ2-1; D not resolved. Germline CDR1 and CDR2: MNHNS and SASEGT. Trimming took 7 bases from V and 3 from J, leaving 13 bases between them. The CDR3 is 14 residues long. CDR3 protein: CASTDKGLYNEQFF. DNA of the CDR3: TGTGCCAGCACGGATAAGGGCCTCTACAATGAGCAGTTCTTC.

In its sample, this clonotype was seen a few times. The chain joins TRBV27 to TRBJ1-1; no firm D call. This CDR3 is 10 amino acids long. Germline V gives CDR1 MNHEY, CDR2 SMNVEV (reference sequence). Trimming removed 7 bases at V and 13 bases at J, with 13 bases between. CDR3 nucleotide sequence: TGTGCCAGCACTCTTCCCGGGGTTTTCTTT. It codes for CASTLPGVFF.

The chain employs TRBV20-1 and TRBJ2-1, with 7 bases lining up with TRBD1. There are 14 residues in the CDR3. The germline V gene has CDR1 DFQATT and CDR2 SNEGSKA (reference sequence). J lost 10 bases, V lost 6 bases, and 15 bases had no gene match. CDR3 in DNA: TGCAGTGCCCCCAAACAGGGGTTGGGCGGCGAGCAGTTCTTC. It translates to CSAPKQGLGGEQFF.

This clonotype came up a few times. The V call is TRBV30, the J call TRBJ1-1, with D perhaps matching TRBD1 (6 bases). Trimming took off 2 bases at V and 10 bases at J, with 14 bases between the two ends. From germline, CDR1 is GTSNPN and CDR2 SVGIG (reference sequence). CDR3 length: 12 residues. Here the CDR3 reads CAWSTGKGGAFF. In nucleotides, the CDR3 is TGTGCCTGGAGTACAGGGAAAGGGGGAGCTTTCTTT.

This clonotype was counted a few times. The chain employs TRBV3-1 and TRBJ2-7; D perhaps matches TRBD1 (6 bases). The CDR3 spans 15 residues. V was pared by 0 bases and J by 2 bases, with 11 bases between. The germline CDR1 and CDR2 sequences are LGHDT and YNNKEL (reference sequence). CDR3 DNA sequence: TGTGCCAGCAGCCAAGAGGGGACATTTACCTACGAGCAGTACTTC. Its protein is CASSQEGTFTYEQYF.

The rearrangement joins TRBV7-9 to TRBJ2-3, with TRBD1 matching over 9 bases. Looked up from germline, CDR1 is SEHNR and CDR2 is FQNEAQ (reference sequence). The length of the CDR3 is 15 residues. V shed 5 bases, J shed 2 bases, and the junction held 5 bases outside the gene matches. The CDR3 nucleotides read TGTGCCAGCAGCCACCGGGACAGGGACACAGATACGCAGTATTTT. Its protein is CASSHRDRDTDTQYF. The variable domain in full, completed from reference TRBV7-9 and TRBJ2-3, reads DTGVSQNPRHKITKRGQNVTFRCDPISEHNRLYWYRQTLGQGPEFLTYFQNEAQLEKSRLLSDRFSAERPKGSFSTLEIQRTEQGDSAMYLCASSHRDRDTDTQYFGPGTRLTVL.

This clonotype was detected only a few times. The V gene is TRBV6-2 or TRBV6-3, the J gene TRBJ2-3; D unresolved. V was trimmed by 2 bases and J by 1 base, leaving 7 bases between them. Germline V gene sequence: CDR1 MNHEY, CDR2 SVGEGT. The CDR3 loop spans 14 amino acids. The CDR3, as DNA: TGTGCCAGCAGTTACAGGATAGGCACAGATACGCAGTATTTT. Translated, it gives CASSYRIGTDTQYF.

This clonotype was found once. The chain combines TRBV11-2 with TRBJ1-2, with D hard to call. The CDR3 spans 15 residues. V was cut by 3 bases and J by 6 bases, with 17 bases left in between. The germline V gene has CDR1 SGHAT and CDR2 FQNNGV. CDR3 nucleotide sequence: TGTGCCAGCAGCTTGGTCCCAGGCTCCTCTAATGGCTACACCTTC. This gives the protein CASSLVPGSSNGYTF.

The chain employs TRBV28 and TRBJ2-7; TRBD2 matches at 9 bases. The CDR3 is made up of 18 amino acids. CDR1 is MDHEN, CDR2 SYDVKM, per germline. The V and J ends lost 3 bases and 4 bases, in that order; junction bases with no gene match: 16. DNA for the CDR3: TGTGCCAGCAGTTTGGTGGGGGGCACGCGGGAGGGTTTTTACGAGCAGTACTTC. Translating it yields CASSLVGGTREGFYEQYF.

V is TRBV13 and J is TRBJ2-1, with D tentatively TRBD1 or TRBD2 (5 bases each). V lost 0 bases, J lost 9 bases, and 12 bases lay in between. The CDR3 covers 14 residues. The V gene's germline CDR1 is PRHDT and CDR2 FYEKMQ (reference sequence). The CDR3: CASSLGGVKVEQFF. The DNA for the CDR3 is TGTGCCAGCAGCTTAGGGGGGGTTAAGGTTGAGCAGTTCTTC.